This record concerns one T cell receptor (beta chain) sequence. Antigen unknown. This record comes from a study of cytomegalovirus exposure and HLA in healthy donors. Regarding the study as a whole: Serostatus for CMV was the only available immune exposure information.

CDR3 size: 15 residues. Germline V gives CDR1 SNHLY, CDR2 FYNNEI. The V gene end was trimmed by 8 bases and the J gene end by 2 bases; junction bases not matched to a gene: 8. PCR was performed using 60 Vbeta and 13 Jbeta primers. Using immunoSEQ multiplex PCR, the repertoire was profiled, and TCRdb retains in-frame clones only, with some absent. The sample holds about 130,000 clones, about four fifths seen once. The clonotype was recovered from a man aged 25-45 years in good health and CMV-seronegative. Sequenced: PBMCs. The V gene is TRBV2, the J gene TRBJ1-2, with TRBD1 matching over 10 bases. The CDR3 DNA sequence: TGTGCCAGCGGGGACAGGGGATCGGGGAACTATGGCTACACCTTC. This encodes CASGDRGSGNYGYTF.